The rows below give T cell receptor beta chains drawn from one sample of a study of technical replicates of blood from several donors. TCRdb's copy holds only in-frame clones and misses some; the assay was immunoSEQ multiplex PCR. The data hold 65,000 to 95,000 clones, with about 97% observed a single time. The sequenced sample was T cells isolated from PBMCs. These receptors were collected from a human donor in good health. The CDR3 runs from the conserved cysteine through the conserved F or W. D genes are given only for firm matches. A clone size is listed for some rows: how often the clone was seen (once, few, many), or a class if it is expanded.

D,size,J,V,DNA,CDR3
TRBD2,once,TRBJ2-3,TRBV28,TGTGCCAGCAGGGGGAGCGGGAGACGTACAGATACGCAGTATTTT,CASRGSGRRTDTQYF
.,.,TRBJ2-7,TRBV7-6,TGTGCCAGCAGCCTCAACCGGGACGAGCAGTACTTC,CASSLNRDEQYF
.,.,TRBJ2-5,TRBV1,TGCACCAGCAGCGGGGGGGCGCAAGAGACCCAGTACTTC,CTSSGGAQETQYF
TRBD1,.,TRBJ1-4,TRBV29-1,TGCAGCGCTACAAAGGGGGGACAGACTAATGAAAAACTGTTTTTT,CSATKGGQTNEKLFF
.,.,TRBJ2-7,TRBV2,TGTGCCAGCACTATTGACTACGAGCAGTACTTC,CASTIDYEQYF
TRBD1,.,TRBJ1-1,TRBV28,TGTGCCAGCAGTCCTGAGACAGGGCTTATGAACACTGAAGCTTTCTTT,CASSPETGLMNTEAFF
TRBD2,once,TRBJ2-3,TRBV7-6,TGTGCCAGCAGCCCAGCTAGCGGGGGGAGCACAGATACGCAGTATTTT,CASSPASGGSTDTQYF
.,.,TRBJ1-1,TRBV10-1,TGCGCCAGCAGTGAGGGGCAGAACACTGAAGCTTTCTTT,CASSEGQNTEAFF
TRBD1,.,TRBJ1-1,TRBV6-1,TGTGCCAGCAGTGAACTACAGGGGCGACGAACGAACACTGAAGCTTTCTTT,CASSELQGRRTNTEAFF
TRBD2,.,TRBJ2-3,TRBV5-1,TGCGCCAGCAGCTCAACGATACATAGCGGGGGCCGCACAGATACGCAGTATTTT,CASSSTIHSGGRTDTQYF
.,.,TRBJ2-3,TRBV4-1,TGCGCCAGCAGCCATGATATGACTGTGACTTCGTCGCAGTATTTT,CASSHDMTVTSSQYF
TRBD1,.,TRBJ1-1,TRBV5-1,TGCGCCAGCAGCTTGGGTGGCAGGGGGATTAGTAGCACTGAAGCTTTCTTT,CASSLGGRGISSTEAFF
TRBD1,.,TRBJ2-1,TRBV5-4,TGTGCCAGCAGCACGAAAACAGGGGAAAATGAGCAGTTCTTC,CASSTKTGENEQFF
TRBD1,once,TRBJ2-5,TRBV5-1,TGCGCCAGCAGCACAACCGGGACAGAAGAGACCCAGTACTTC,CASSTTGTEETQYF
.,.,TRBJ1-1,TRBV29-1,TGCAGCGTTGCCTCACAGGGTCGGAACACTGAAGCTTTCTTT,CSVASQGRNTEAFF
TRBD1,.,TRBJ2-7,TRBV9,TGTGCCAGCAGCGGCCCAGGGGGACAGGACTTC,CASSGPGGQDF
TRBD1,.,TRBJ1-1,TRBV10-2,TGCGCCAGCAGTGAGAGGGGACAGGGAATGAACACTGAAGCTTTCTTT,CASSERGQGMNTEAFF
.,.,TRBJ1-2,TRBV30,TGTGCCTGGAGCGACTCGGAGGTACACTATGGCTACACCTTC,CAWSDSEVHYGYTF
.,.,TRBJ1-4,TRBV19,TGTGCCAGTAGACGGGACATAGTGTTCGAAAAACTGTTTTTT,CASRRDIVFEKLFF
.,.,TRBJ2-3,TRBV2,TGTGCCAGCAGTGAAAGGACAGATCGCACAGATACGCAGTATTTT,CASSERTDRTDTQYF
.,.,TRBJ1-5,TRBV7-6,TGTGCCAGCAGCTTAGGGGCAGGGGACGATAGCAATCAGCCCCAGCATTTT,CASSLGAGDDSNQPQHF
.,.,TRBJ1-2,TRBV20-1,TGCAGTGCTGGGGAGTATGGCTACACCTTC,CSAGEYGYTF